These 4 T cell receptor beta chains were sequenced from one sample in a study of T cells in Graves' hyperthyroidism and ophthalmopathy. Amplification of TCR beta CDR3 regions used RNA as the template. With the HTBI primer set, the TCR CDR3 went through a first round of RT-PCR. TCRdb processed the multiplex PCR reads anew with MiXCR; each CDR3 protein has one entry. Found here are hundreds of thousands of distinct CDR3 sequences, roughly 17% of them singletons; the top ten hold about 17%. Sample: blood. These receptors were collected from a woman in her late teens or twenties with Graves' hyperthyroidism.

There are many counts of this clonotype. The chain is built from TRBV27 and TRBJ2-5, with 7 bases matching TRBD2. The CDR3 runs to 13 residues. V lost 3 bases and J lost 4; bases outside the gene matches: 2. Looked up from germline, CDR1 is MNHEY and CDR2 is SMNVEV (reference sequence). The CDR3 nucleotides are TGTGCCAGCAGTTTTGGGAGGGGAGAGACCCAGTACTTC. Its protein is CASSFGRGETQYF.

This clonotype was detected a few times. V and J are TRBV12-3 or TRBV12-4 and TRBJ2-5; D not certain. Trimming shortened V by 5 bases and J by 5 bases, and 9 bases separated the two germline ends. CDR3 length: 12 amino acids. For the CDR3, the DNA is TGTGCCAGCAGTGGTCTACGGGAGACCCAGTACTTC. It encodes CASSGLRETQYF.

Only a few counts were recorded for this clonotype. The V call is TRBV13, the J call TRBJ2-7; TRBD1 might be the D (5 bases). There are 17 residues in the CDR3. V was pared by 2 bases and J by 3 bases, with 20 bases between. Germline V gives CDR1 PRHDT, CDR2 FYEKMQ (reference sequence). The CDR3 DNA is TGTGCCAGCAGCTTAAGGTCTCGGTCCGGACACGGCTACGAGCAGTACTTC. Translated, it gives CASSLRSRSGHGYEQYF. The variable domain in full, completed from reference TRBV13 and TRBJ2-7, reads AAGVIQSPRHLIKEKRETATLKCYPIPRHDTVYWYQQGPGQDPQFLISFYEKMQSDKGSIPDRFSAQQFSDYHSELNMSSLELGDSALYFCASSLRSRSGHGYEQYFGPGTRLTVT.

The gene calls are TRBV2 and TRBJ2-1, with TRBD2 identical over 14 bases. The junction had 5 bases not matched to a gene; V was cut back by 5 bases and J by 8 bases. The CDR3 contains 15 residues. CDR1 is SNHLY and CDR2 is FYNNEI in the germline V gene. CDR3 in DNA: TGTGCCAGCAGTTCCCCGGGACTAGCGGGAGATGAGCAGTTCTTC. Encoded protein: CASSSPGLAGDEQFF.